This passage covers 2 T cell receptor beta chains from one sample sequenced in a study of T cells in Graves' hyperthyroidism and ophthalmopathy. From RNA transcripts, TCR beta CDR3 regions were amplified. The TCR CDR3 was amplified in a first-round RT-PCR using the HTBI primer set. TCRdb called the multiplex PCR reads again in MiXCR, with one record for every CDR3 protein. Of roughly 570,000 distinct CDR3 sequences in the sample, approximately 15% are singletons; the top ten hold 7.3%. Sequenced: blood. These TCRs come from a woman younger than 45 with Graves' hyperthyroidism.

CDR3 region: CASSQGPGTGNTIYF. CDR3 nucleotide sequence: TGTGCCAGCAGCCAAGGCCCCGGGACAGGAAACACCATATATTTT. The chain links TRBV4-2 to TRBJ1-3; the D gene is possibly TRBD1 (6 bases). The CDR3 sequence is 15 residues long. The V gene lost 1 base and the J gene lost 4 bases, with 11 bases spanning the gap. Germline V gene data show CDR1 as LGHNA and CDR2 as YNFKEQ.

This clonotype has at least ten counts. V gene TRBV12-3 or TRBV12-4 combines with J gene TRBJ2-7; 7 nucleotides line up with TRBD2. The trim removed 7 bases at V and 3 bases at J, leaving 15 bases unmatched. The CDR3 is 16 residues long. CDR3 sequence reads: CASNRIRLAENYEQYF. CDR3 DNA sequence: TGTGCCAGCAACAGGATCCGGCTAGCGGAAAACTACGAGCAGTACTTC.